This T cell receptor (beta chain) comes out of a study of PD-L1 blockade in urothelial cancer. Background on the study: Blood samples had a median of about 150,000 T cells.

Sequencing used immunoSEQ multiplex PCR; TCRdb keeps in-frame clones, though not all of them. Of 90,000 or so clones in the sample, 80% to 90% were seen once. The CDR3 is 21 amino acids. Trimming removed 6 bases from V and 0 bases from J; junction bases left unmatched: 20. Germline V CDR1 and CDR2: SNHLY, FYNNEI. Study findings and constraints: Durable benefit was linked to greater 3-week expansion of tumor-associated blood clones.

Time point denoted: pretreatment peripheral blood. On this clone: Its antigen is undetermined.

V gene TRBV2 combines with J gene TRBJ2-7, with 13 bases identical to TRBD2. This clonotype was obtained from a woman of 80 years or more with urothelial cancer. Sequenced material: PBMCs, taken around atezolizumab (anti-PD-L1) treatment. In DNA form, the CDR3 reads TGTGCCAGCAGGGGGGTGTTAGCCGGGACTAGCGGGGCCAAGAACTCCTACGAGCAGTACTTC. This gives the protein CASRGVLAGTSGAKNSYEQYF.